Listed below are T cell receptor beta chains from one sample, sequenced in a study of tumor-infiltrating lymphocytes in oesophageal squamous cell carcinoma. Each CDR3 protein is one row after TCRdb ran MiXCR on the PCR reads. The table records some 16,000 distinct CDR3 sequences, 53% of them present only once. The sequenced sample was esophageal tumor tissue. These receptors all stem from a male donor with esophageal squamous cell carcinoma. Both conserved end residues are part of each CDR3. The order of the fields is clone size, D gene, V gene, J gene, CDR3 protein, CDR3 DNA. A D gene is named only where the DNA matches it firmly. Size is omitted from some rows. Given values are once, few, many or a class for expanded clones.

clone size: many
D gene: TRBD1
V gene: TRBV6-4
J gene: TRBJ2-6
CDR3 protein: CASSTGVGANVLTF
CDR3 DNA: TGTGCCAGCAGCACAGGGGTTGGGGCCAACGTCCTGACTTTC

clone size: many
D gene: -
V gene: TRBV5-1
J gene: TRBJ1-6
CDR3 protein: CASSSSGSSYNSPLHF
CDR3 DNA: TGCGCCAGCAGCTCGTCCGGGTCTTCCTATAATTCACCCCTCCACTTT

clone size: -
D gene: TRBD1
V gene: TRBV6-1
J gene: TRBJ1-2
CDR3 protein: CASSEDGWTGNYGYTF
CDR3 DNA: TGTGCCAGCAGTGAAGACGGCTGGACAGGGAACTATGGCTACACCTTC

clone size: -
D gene: TRBD2
V gene: TRBV7-2
J gene: TRBJ2-7
CDR3 protein: CASSLDRTSGSYEQYF
CDR3 DNA: TGTGCCAGCAGCTTAGATCGGACTAGCGGCTCCTACGAGCAGTACTTC

clone size: few
D gene: -
V gene: TRBV7-2
J gene: TRBJ2-3
CDR3 protein: CASRLPRVAGDTQYF
CDR3 DNA: TGTGCCAGCAGACTACCCCGGGTAGCAGGCGATACGCAGTATTTT

clone size: few
D gene: TRBD2
V gene: TRBV28
J gene: TRBJ2-4
CDR3 protein: CASSPWTSGGVRAKNIQYF
CDR3 DNA: TGTGCCAGCAGTCCCTGGACTAGCGGGGGGGTCCGAGCCAAAAACATTCAGTACTTC

clone size: -
D gene: -
V gene: TRBV7-9
J gene: TRBJ2-1
CDR3 protein: CASSPLNLGVHEQFF
CDR3 DNA: TGTGCCAGCAGCCCGTTAAACCTAGGGGTCCACGAGCAGTTCTTC

clone size: -
D gene: TRBD1
V gene: TRBV7-8
J gene: TRBJ1-1
CDR3 protein: CASSFTGATEAFF
CDR3 DNA: TGTGCCAGCAGCTTCACAGGGGCCACTGAAGCTTTCTTT

clone size: many
D gene: -
V gene: TRBV5-6
J gene: TRBJ2-7
CDR3 protein: CASTASASDEQYF
CDR3 DNA: TGTGCCAGCACAGCTTCGGCTTCTGACGAGCAGTACTTC

clone size: -
D gene: TRBD2
V gene: TRBV20-1
J gene: TRBJ2-4
CDR3 protein: CSASSLAGGPAKNIQYF
CDR3 DNA: TGCAGTGCTAGTTCCTTAGCGGGAGGGCCGGCCAAAAACATTCAGTACTTC

clone size: many
D gene: -
V gene: TRBV18
J gene: TRBJ1-4
CDR3 protein: CASSPSPTNEKLFF
CDR3 DNA: TGTGCCAGCTCACCAAGCCCAACTAATGAAAAACTGTTTTTT

clone size: -
D gene: -
V gene: TRBV6-6
J gene: TRBJ2-6
CDR3 protein: CASSPTSGANVLTF
CDR3 DNA: TGTGCCAGCAGTCCGACCTCTGGGGCCAACGTCCTGACTTTC

clone size: once
D gene: -
V gene: TRBV27
J gene: TRBJ2-7
CDR3 protein: CASSFSPINEQYF
CDR3 DNA: TGTGCCAGCAGTTTCTCTCCTATAAATGAGCAGTACTTC

clone size: -
D gene: -
V gene: TRBV7-3
J gene: TRBJ2-6
CDR3 protein: CASSSYRAGANVLTF
CDR3 DNA: TGTGCCAGCAGCTCGTACAGGGCTGGGGCCAACGTCCTGACTTTC

clone size: -
D gene: TRBD1
V gene: TRBV5-8
J gene: TRBJ1-1
CDR3 protein: CASRAGTGVMDTEAFF
CDR3 DNA: TGTGCCAGCAGGGCCGGGACAGGGGTTATGGACACTGAAGCTTTCTTT

clone size: few
D gene: -
V gene: TRBV7-6
J gene: TRBJ2-5
CDR3 protein: CASSSLGVEETQYF
CDR3 DNA: TGTGCCAGCAGCTCTCTGGGCGTGGAAGAGACCCAGTACTTC

clone size: -
D gene: TRBD1
V gene: TRBV5-5
J gene: TRBJ2-4
CDR3 protein: CASSPGDSGSPLHF
CDR3 DNA: TGTGCCAGCAGCCCCGGGGACAGTGGTTCACCCCTCCACTTC

clone size: -
D gene: TRBD1
V gene: TRBV24-1
J gene: TRBJ2-6
CDR3 protein: CATSEPDRGLSGANVLTF
CDR3 DNA: TGTGCCACCAGTGAGCCCGACAGGGGACTCTCTGGGGCCAACGTCCTGACTTTC

clone size: -
D gene: -
V gene: TRBV7-2
J gene: TRBJ2-2
CDR3 protein: CASSLDPGRNTGELFF
CDR3 DNA: TGTGCCAGCAGCTTAGACCCAGGCAGGAACACCGGGGAGCTGTTTTTT

clone size: -
D gene: -
V gene: TRBV7-2
J gene: TRBJ2-2
CDR3 protein: CASSPQGSGELFF
CDR3 DNA: TGTGCCAGCAGCCCCCAAGGGTCCGGGGAGCTGTTTTTT

clone size: -
D gene: -
V gene: TRBV12-3/TRBV12-4
J gene: TRBJ2-1
CDR3 protein: CASSAPHRGYNEQFF
CDR3 DNA: TGTGCCAGCAGTGCCCCTCACCGGGGCTACAATGAGCAGTTCTTC

clone size: -
D gene: -
V gene: TRBV7-2
J gene: TRBJ2-1
CDR3 protein: CASSLQNTGELYF
CDR3 DNA: TGTGCCAGCAGCCTTCAGAACACCGGGGAGCTGTATTTT

clone size: -
D gene: -
V gene: TRBV7-2
J gene: TRBJ2-5
CDR3 protein: CASSLNGRQETQYF
CDR3 DNA: TGTGCCAGCAGCTTAAATGGGCGGCAGGAGACCCAGTACTTC

clone size: -
D gene: -
V gene: TRBV7-9
J gene: TRBJ2-5
CDR3 protein: CASSLVNSQETQYF
CDR3 DNA: TGTGCCAGCAGCTTAGTCAACTCTCAAGAGACCCAGTACTTC

clone size: many
D gene: TRBD2
V gene: TRBV11-3
J gene: TRBJ2-1
CDR3 protein: CASSYISSGRNDEQFF
CDR3 DNA: TGTGCCAGCAGCTACATTAGCAGCGGGAGAAACGATGAGCAGTTCTTC

clone size: few
D gene: -
V gene: TRBV7-9
J gene: TRBJ2-5
CDR3 protein: CASSFRQQETQYF
CDR3 DNA: TGTGCCAGCAGCTTTCGGCAGCAAGAGACCCAGTACTTC

clone size: -
D gene: -
V gene: TRBV6-6
J gene: TRBJ2-3
CDR3 protein: CASRSGSISTDTQYF
CDR3 DNA: TGTGCCAGCAGATCAGGGTCAATTAGTACAGATACGCAGTATTTT

clone size: -
D gene: TRBD1
V gene: TRBV11-2
J gene: TRBJ2-5
CDR3 protein: CASSLLRTGEETQYF
CDR3 DNA: TGTGCCAGCAGCTTACTCCGGACAGGGGAGGAGACCCAGTACTTC

clone size: once
D gene: -
V gene: TRBV7-6
J gene: TRBJ2-7
CDR3 protein: CASSRQGPGASNEQYF
CDR3 DNA: TGTGCCAGCAGCAGACAGGGCCCGGGGGCCTCCAATGAGCAGTACTTC

clone size: -
D gene: -
V gene: TRBV7-2
J gene: TRBJ1-2
CDR3 protein: CASSLDRAYYGYTF
CDR3 DNA: TGTGCCAGCAGTTTAGACAGAGCCTACTATGGCTACACCTTC

clone size: many
D gene: -
V gene: TRBV2
J gene: TRBJ2-7
CDR3 protein: CASRVNRVEQYF
CDR3 DNA: TGTGCCAGCAGGGTTAACAGGGTTGAGCAGTACTTC

clone size: many
D gene: -
V gene: TRBV28
J gene: TRBJ1-2
CDR3 protein: CASSRGTDVFNYGYTF
CDR3 DNA: TGTGCCAGCAGTCGGGGGACCGACGTTTTTAACTATGGCTACACCTTC

clone size: -
D gene: TRBD1
V gene: TRBV7-2
J gene: TRBJ2-5
CDR3 protein: CASSLSPKQGRETQYF
CDR3 DNA: TGTGCCAGCAGCCTGAGTCCAAAACAGGGGCGGGAGACCCAGTACTTC

clone size: -
D gene: -
V gene: TRBV7-9
J gene: TRBJ2-1
CDR3 protein: CASSLEDYNEQFF
CDR3 DNA: TGTGCCAGCAGCTTAGAGGACTACAATGAGCAGTTCTTC

clone size: many
D gene: -
V gene: TRBV6-1
J gene: TRBJ1-5
CDR3 protein: CASTVDSSDQPQHF
CDR3 DNA: TGTGCCAGCACGGTAGACAGCTCGGATCAGCCCCAGCATTTT

clone size: -
D gene: TRBD2
V gene: TRBV7-8
J gene: TRBJ2-7
CDR3 protein: CASSSQTAGGPGEQYF
CDR3 DNA: TGTGCCAGCAGCTCGCAAACAGCGGGAGGGCCGGGGGAGCAGTACTTC

clone size: many
D gene: -
V gene: TRBV2
J gene: TRBJ1-1
CDR3 protein: CASSGEERTEAFF
CDR3 DNA: TGTGCCAGCAGCGGGGAGGAACGCACTGAAGCTTTCTTT

clone size: -
D gene: -
V gene: TRBV7-2
J gene: TRBJ1-5
CDR3 protein: CASSFGGQSQHF
CDR3 DNA: TGTGCCAGCAGCTTTGGGGGCCAGTCCCAGCATTTT

clone size: many
D gene: -
V gene: TRBV27
J gene: TRBJ2-2
CDR3 protein: CASSALARSPNTGELFF
CDR3 DNA: TGTGCCAGCAGTGCGCTAGCGAGGTCCCCGAACACCGGGGAGCTGTTTTTT

clone size: few
D gene: -
V gene: TRBV7-2
J gene: TRBJ2-1
CDR3 protein: CASSLGPPSYNEQFF
CDR3 DNA: TGTGCCAGCAGCTTAGGACCGCCGAGTTACAATGAGCAGTTCTTC

clone size: -
D gene: TRBD2
V gene: TRBV5-8
J gene: TRBJ2-1
CDR3 protein: CASSWTSGGRSYNEQFF
CDR3 DNA: TGTGCCAGCAGCTGGACTAGCGGGGGCCGTTCCTACAATGAGCAGTTCTTC

clone size: few
D gene: -
V gene: TRBV6-1
J gene: TRBJ2-1
CDR3 protein: CASRFKGTSRDEQFF
CDR3 DNA: TGTGCCAGCAGATTTAAGGGAACTAGCCGCGATGAGCAGTTCTTC

clone size: few
D gene: TRBD2
V gene: TRBV11-2
J gene: TRBJ2-3
CDR3 protein: CASSLVAGVGVDTQYF
CDR3 DNA: TGTGCCAGCAGCTTAGTGGCGGGAGTGGGTGTAGATACGCAGTATTTT

clone size: -
D gene: -
V gene: TRBV12-3/TRBV12-4
J gene: TRBJ2-7
CDR3 protein: CASSPDTFRDEQYF
CDR3 DNA: TGTGCCAGCAGTCCTGACACGTTCCGAGACGAGCAGTACTTC

clone size: -
D gene: TRBD2
V gene: TRBV12-3/TRBV12-4
J gene: TRBJ2-3
CDR3 protein: CASRRTLAGSTDTQYF
CDR3 DNA: TGTGCCAGCAGACGGACACTAGCGGGAAGCACAGATACGCAGTATTTT

clone size: -
D gene: -
V gene: TRBV7-2
J gene: TRBJ2-7
CDR3 protein: CASSSLTRNEQYF
CDR3 DNA: TGTGCCAGCAGCTCACTCACTCGAAACGAGCAGTACTTC

clone size: few
D gene: TRBD1
V gene: TRBV3-1
J gene: TRBJ2-1
CDR3 protein: CASSRGQVHEQFF
CDR3 DNA: TGTGCCAGCAGCCGGGGACAGGTCCACGAGCAGTTCTTC

clone size: few
D gene: -
V gene: TRBV7-8
J gene: TRBJ1-2
CDR3 protein: CASSLGQGNYGYTF
CDR3 DNA: TGTGCCAGCAGCTTAGGGCAGGGGAACTATGGCTACACCTTC

clone size: few
D gene: -
V gene: TRBV24-1
J gene: TRBJ2-1
CDR3 protein: CATSDSTTAYNEQFF
CDR3 DNA: TGTGCCACCAGTGATTCTACGACAGCGTACAATGAGCAGTTCTTC

clone size: many
D gene: -
V gene: TRBV5-4
J gene: TRBJ2-3
CDR3 protein: CASSLAPTDTQYF
CDR3 DNA: TGCGCCAGCAGCTTGGCACCCACAGATACGCAGTATTTT

clone size: -
D gene: TRBD2
V gene: TRBV7-2
J gene: TRBJ2-7
CDR3 protein: CASGPGAGGQLEQYF
CDR3 DNA: TGTGCCAGCGGCCCCGGAGCGGGAGGGCAGCTCGAGCAGTACTTC

clone size: few
D gene: TRBD2
V gene: TRBV27
J gene: TRBJ2-1
CDR3 protein: CASSRTSGIESYNEQFF
CDR3 DNA: TGTGCCAGCAGCCGGACTAGCGGGATTGAGTCCTACAATGAGCAGTTCTTC

clone size: -
D gene: TRBD2
V gene: TRBV11-2
J gene: TRBJ2-1
CDR3 protein: CASSLGTSGRDYNEQFF
CDR3 DNA: TGTGCCAGCAGCTTAGGGACTAGCGGGAGGGATTACAATGAGCAGTTCTTC